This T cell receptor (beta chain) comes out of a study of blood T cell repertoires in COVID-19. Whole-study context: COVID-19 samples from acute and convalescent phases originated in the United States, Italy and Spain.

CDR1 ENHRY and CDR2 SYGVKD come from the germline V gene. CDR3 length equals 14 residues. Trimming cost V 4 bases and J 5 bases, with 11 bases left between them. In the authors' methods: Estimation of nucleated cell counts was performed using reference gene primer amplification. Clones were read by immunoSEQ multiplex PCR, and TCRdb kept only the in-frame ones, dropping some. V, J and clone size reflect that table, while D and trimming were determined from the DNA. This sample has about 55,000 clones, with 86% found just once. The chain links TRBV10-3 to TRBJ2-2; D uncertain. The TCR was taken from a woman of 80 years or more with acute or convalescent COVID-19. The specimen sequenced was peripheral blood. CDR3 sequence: CAISGSEVTGELFF. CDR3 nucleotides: TGTGCCATCAGTGGAAGCGAGGTTACCGGGGAGCTGTTTTTT.